Listed below are T cell receptor beta chains from one sample, sequenced in a study of shared clonotypes between healthy human individuals. Assay: immunoSEQ multiplex PCR; the TCRdb copy retains only in-frame clones and omits some. The sample carries under 1,100,000 clones, around 74% recorded once. Sequenced sample: memory CD4+ T cells sorted from blood. These receptor sequences come from a man aged 18 to 29 in good health. CDR3s include the opening cysteine and the closing phenylalanine or tryptophan. D genes are given only for firm matches. Some rows have no size entry. The others give once, few or many, or a class for an expanded clone.

j_call clone_size v_call d_call cdr3_aa cdr3_nt
TRBJ1-1 . TRBV19 . CASSMSGSMNTEAFF TGTGCCAGTAGTATGTCAGGTTCTATGAACACTGAAGCTTTCTTT
TRBJ2-1 . TRBV11-1 TRBD2 CASSLDVAGGHNEQFF TGTGCCAGCAGCTTAGATGTAGCGGGGGGGCACAATGAGCAGTTCTTC
TRBJ1-1 . TRBV5-1 TRBD1 CASSSGQGHTEAFF TGCGCCAGCAGCTCGGGACAGGGCCACACTGAAGCTTTCTTT
TRBJ2-7 . TRBV5-1 TRBD1 CASSGGQGVYEQYF TGCGCCAGCAGCGGAGGACAGGGGGTATACGAGCAGTACTTC
TRBJ2-1 . TRBV12-5 . CASGLVPSQQYNEQFF TGTGCTAGTGGTTTGGTTCCCTCCCAACAATACAATGAGCAGTTCTTC
TRBJ1-5 . TRBV28 . CASSSPLLTQHF TGTGCCAGCAGTTCCCCCCTTTTGACCCAGCATTTT
TRBJ1-2 few TRBV7-2 TRBD1 CASSLAGQGRRYTF TGTGCCAGCAGCTTAGCGGGACAGGGTCGGCGCTACACCTTC
TRBJ1-5 . TRBV19 . CASSIVGERSNQPQHF TGTGCCAGTAGTATAGTGGGGGAGCGTAGCAATCAGCCCCAGCATTTT
TRBJ2-5 few TRBV5-4 TRBD1 CASNQDRGKETQYF TGTGCCAGCAACCAGGACAGGGGAAAAGAGACCCAGTACTTC
TRBJ2-5 . TRBV14 . CASSQRLGILYF TGTGCCAGCAGCCAGAGACTGGGGATCCTGTACTTC
TRBJ2-3 . TRBV15 TRBD2 CATSREWGGTDTQYF TGTGCCACCAGCAGAGAGTGGGGGGGTACAGATACGCAGTATTTT
TRBJ2-6 . TRBV2 . CARRQNRDGANVLTF TGTGCCAGGCGACAAAACAGGGATGGGGCCAACGTCCTGACTTTC
TRBJ1-2 few TRBV6-1 . CASSGTVNYGYTF TGTGCCAGCAGTGGGACAGTGAACTATGGCTACACCTTC
TRBJ1-1 few TRBV5-6 . CASSLFRSNTEAFF TGTGCCAGCAGCTTGTTTAGGTCGAACACTGAAGCTTTCTTT
TRBJ2-7 . TRBV30 . CAWSVTGLLNPVYEQYF TGTGCCTGGAGTGTAACGGGGCTCTTGAACCCCGTTTACGAGCAGTACTTC
TRBJ1-6 . TRBV7-2 . CASSSASVVSPLHF TGTGCCAGCAGCTCCGCTTCAGTTGTATCACCCCTCCACTTT
TRBJ2-2 . TRBV5-1 TRBD2 CASSSTGLASTGELFF TGCGCCAGCAGCTCTACGGGACTAGCGAGCACCGGGGAGCTGTTTTTT
TRBJ2-7 few TRBV29-1 . CSAQSHYEQYF TGCAGCGCCCAATCCCACTACGAGCAGTACTTC
TRBJ1-4 few TRBV25-1 . CASSDGVPTNEKLFF TGTGCCAGCAGTGACGGGGTGCCAACTAATGAAAAACTGTTTTTT
TRBJ2-7 . TRBV10-3 TRBD2 CAISPLMASGLLEQYF TGTGCCATCAGTCCCTTGATGGCTAGCGGCCTCCTCGAGCAGTACTTC
TRBJ1-6 many TRBV10-2 TRBD1 CASSEIGGNSPLHF TGCGCCAGCAGTGAGATAGGGGGCAATTCACCCCTCCACTTT
TRBJ1-4 . TRBV28 . CASSATGPNEKLFF TGTGCCAGCAGCGCGACAGGACCTAATGAAAAACTGTTTTTT
TRBJ2-5 . TRBV25-1 . CASSGPDFGETQYF TGTGCCAGCAGTGGTCCGGACTTTGGAGAGACCCAGTACTTC
TRBJ1-3 . TRBV30 TRBD1 CATQGGYGNTIYF TGTGCCACACAGGGGGGCTACGGAAACACCATATATTTT
TRBJ2-7 . TRBV27 TRBD1 CATANRGPPYEQYF TGTGCCACCGCCAACAGGGGTCCTCCCTACGAGCAGTACTTC
TRBJ2-7 . TRBV18 TRBD1 CASSPSQATGERQYF TGTGCCAGCTCACCCTCACAAGCGACAGGGGAGAGGCAGTACTTC
TRBJ1-3 . TRBV28 . CASTAGDTIYF TGTGCCAGCACCGCCGGAGACACCATATATTTT
TRBJ2-2 . TRBV9 . CASSVGPTGELFF TGTGCCAGCAGCGTTGGACCCACCGGGGAGCTGTTTTTT
TRBJ2-7 . TRBV7-9 . CASSLAGQGGYEQYF TGTGCCAGCAGCTTAGCTGGCCAGGGGGGCTACGAGCAGTACTTC
TRBJ1-2 . TRBV5-1 . CASSLSTAGGYGYTF TGCGCCAGCAGCTTGAGCACGGCTGGGGGCTATGGCTACACCTTC
TRBJ2-4 . TRBV30 . CAWSVLEKAKNIQYF TGTGCCTGGAGTGTTCTAGAGAAGGCCAAAAACATTCAGTACTTC
TRBJ1-1 few TRBV19 TRBD1 CASSIDPRQGATEAFF TGTGCCAGTAGTATAGATCCGCGACAGGGGGCCACTGAAGCTTTCTTT
TRBJ2-3 . TRBV5-8 . CASSLGWLADTSTDTQYF TGTGCCAGCAGCTTGGGCTGGCTAGCCGATACTAGCACAGATACGCAGTATTTT
TRBJ2-2 . TRBV5-8 . CASSFPGARTGELFF TGTGCCAGCAGCTTCCCGGGGGCGCGTACCGGGGAGCTGTTTTTT
TRBJ2-7 . TRBV5-1 . CASSSNAGQGWEQYF TGCGCCAGCAGCTCTAATGCGGGCCAGGGTTGGGAGCAGTACTTC
TRBJ2-3 . TRBV7-2 TRBD2 CASTKREGGDTQYF TGTGCCAGCACCAAGCGGGAGGGTGGAGATACGCAGTATTTT
TRBJ2-3 many TRBV4-2 TRBD2 CASSRGGLAGVHTQYF TGTGCCAGCAGCCGAGGAGGACTAGCGGGGGTACATACGCAGTATTTT
TRBJ1-5 . TRBV6-1 . CASSRQDGQPQHF TGTGCCAGCAGCCGACAGGACGGTCAGCCCCAGCATTTT
TRBJ1-3 . TRBV9 . CASSVDGGSGNTIYF TGTGCCAGCAGCGTAGACGGGGGTTCTGGAAACACCATATATTTT
TRBJ1-2 . TRBV6-6 TRBD1 CASSPLSGGGYTF TGTGCCAGCAGTCCCCTCTCAGGGGGCGGCTACACCTTC
TRBJ2-1 . TRBV19 . CASSTLRGNEQFF TGTGCCAGTAGTACCCTTCGAGGGAATGAGCAGTTCTTC
TRBJ2-7 . TRBV7-9 . CASSLNPGQSYEQYF TGTGCCAGCAGCTTAAATCCCGGACAGTCCTACGAGCAGTACTTC
TRBJ2-7 once TRBV5-1 . CASSLFDRDTYEQYF TGCGCCAGCAGCCTTTTCGACCGGGACACCTACGAGCAGTACTTC
TRBJ2-7 . TRBV28 . CASSLGAGTTKQYF TGTGCCAGCAGTTTAGGGGCGGGGACAACCAAGCAGTACTTC
TRBJ2-2 . TRBV11-3 . CASSLDSGTGELFF TGTGCCAGCAGCTTAGATTCGGGGACCGGGGAGCTGTTTTTT
TRBJ1-2 few TRBV28 TRBD1 CASSAPGQGAVGYTF TGTGCCAGCAGTGCCCCGGGACAGGGGGCCGTAGGCTACACCTTC
TRBJ2-7 . TRBV2 TRBD1 CASSRQGYEQYF TGTGCCAGCAGTCGACAGGGCTATGAGCAGTACTTC
TRBJ1-1 . TRBV29-1 TRBD1 CSVVGQGFANTEAFF TGCAGCGTTGTGGGACAGGGATTCGCGAACACTGAAGCTTTCTTT
TRBJ2-7 . TRBV5-4 TRBD2 CASSLLAGGHYEQYF TGTGCCAGCAGCTTACTAGCGGGGGGGCACTACGAGCAGTACTTC